This TCR beta chain was found in a study of blood T cell repertoires in COVID-19. Original processing notes: Reference gene primers were amplified, and this amplification served to estimate nucleated cell counts. Only in-frame clones appear in the TCRdb table, and some are missing; sequencing was by immunoSEQ multiplex PCR. V, J and clone size were drawn from that table, and D and trimming were deduced from the DNA. The data contain about 380,000 clones, more than 75% of them singletons. Germline V lookup: CDR1 LGHNA, CDR2 YNFKEQ. The V gene lost 0 bases and the J gene lost 1 base, with 9 bases spanning the gap. The CDR3 covers 15 residues.

The origin of this receptor is a human donor with acute or convalescent COVID-19. The donor label of this sample is uncertain. The sample was peripheral blood. The chain joins TRBV4-2 to TRBJ1-2; tentatively, D is TRBD1 (5 bases). CDR3 protein: CASSQDLDSNYGYTF. The CDR3 DNA reads as TGTGCCAGCAGCCAAGATCTCGACAGTAACTATGGCTACACCTTC.